The rows below give T cell receptor beta chains drawn from one sample of a study of blood T cell repertoires in COVID-19. This table comes from immunoSEQ multiplex PCR, and its TCRdb copy is limited to in-frame clones, with some not included. The sample contains approximately 300,000 clones, around 88% of which appear only once. The specimen was peripheral blood. The receptors originated from a woman aged 50 to 65 with acute or convalescent COVID-19. CDR3s include the opening cysteine and the closing phenylalanine or tryptophan. Fields, in order: J gene, V gene, clone size, CDR3 protein. A clone size is listed for some rows: how often the clone was seen (once, few, many), or a class if it is expanded.

TRBJ1-2,TRBV5-5,NA,CASSLGAGYGYTF
TRBJ1-4,TRBV3-1/TRBV3-2,NA,CASSQGDREGEKLFF
TRBJ1-1,TRBV5-5,NA,CASSSMNTEAFF
TRBJ1-2,TRBV2,NA,CATRGQGEYGYTF
TRBJ1-4,TRBV19,NA,CASSRLQGEDEKLFF
TRBJ2-3,TRBV9,NA,CASSVVGAPFTDTQYF
TRBJ2-5,TRBV14,NA,CASSHYGQGGSQYF
TRBJ2-1,TRBV7-9,NA,CASSPGQGFHNEQFF
TRBJ1-2,TRBV10-3,NA,CAISGSGTGYGYTF
TRBJ1-2,TRBV27,NA,CASSLGGQGGYYGYTF
TRBJ2-2,TRBV6-5,NA,CAGRDINTGELFF
TRBJ2-6,TRBV5-1,NA,CASSLASPGTGANVLTF
TRBJ1-6,TRBV6-4,NA,CASSDSLTESHNSPLHF
TRBJ1-3,TRBV28,NA,CASSLPGRGNTIYF
TRBJ1-6,TRBV4-1,NA,CASSQARNSPLHF
TRBJ1-3,TRBV5-6,NA,CASGSRGAGNTIYF
TRBJ2-1,TRBV7-9,NA,CASGSSLAGGRDEQFF
TRBJ1-5,TRBV2,NA,CASSGRGNGNQPQHF
TRBJ1-2,TRBV2,NA,CASSNQEFYGYTF
TRBJ2-5,TRBV5-6,NA,CASSLGTSAIQETQYF
TRBJ2-1,TRBV9,NA,CASSASGTSGRGGSYNEQFF
TRBJ2-7,TRBV3-1/TRBV3-2,NA,CASSLSQGSEQYF
TRBJ1-1,TRBV19,NA,CASHLTGNTEAFF
TRBJ1-3,TRBV3-1/TRBV3-2,NA,CASSPGVSGNTIYF
TRBJ2-7,TRBV4-2,few,CASSHLGVGGSSYEQYF
TRBJ1-5,TRBV2,once,CASRGTGSQPQHF
TRBJ2-5,TRBV5-3,NA,CARSLQGASETQYF
TRBJ2-5,TRBV30,NA,CAWGASTSGYQETQYF
TRBJ2-6,TRBV27,few,CASTSLAGTSGANVLTF
TRBJ2-7,TRBV18,few,CASSSLMGASYEQYF
TRBJ2-7,TRBV7-9,few,CASSWTAISYEQYF
TRBJ1-1,TRBV2,NA,CASSEQGGTEAFF
TRBJ1-2,TRBV3-1/TRBV3-2,few,CASSPVTGIVYGYTF
TRBJ2-3,TRBV11-3,NA,CASSLGQTDTQYF
TRBJ1-2,TRBV24-1,few,CATSDRTDDGYTF
TRBJ1-6,TRBV7-8,NA,CASSRDRLLSSYNSPLHF
TRBJ2-3,TRBV24-1,NA,CATSEVETSTDTQYF
TRBJ2-1,TRBV7-2,NA,CASRRTVGGEQFF
TRBJ1-1,TRBV30,NA,CAWKIRPPRERAFF
TRBJ2-1,TRBV6-4,NA,CASSASGGNNEQFF
TRBJ1-4,TRBV5-5,NA,CASSLAGLSNEKLFF
TRBJ2-3,TRBV2,NA,CASMGRAGLVFGDTQYF
TRBJ2-2,TRBV5-4,few,CASSWDSGTGELFF
TRBJ2-5,TRBV7-2,NA,CASSSPRGKGRETQYF
TRBJ1-6,TRBV2,NA,CASSSYNSPLHF
TRBJ1-6,TRBV19,NA,CASSIPQTGLSSHSPLHF
TRBJ1-1,TRBV6-5,NA,CASEEENTEAFF
TRBJ2-7,TRBV2,NA,CASIRQGDEQYF
TRBJ1-1,TRBV18,NA,CASSPGTNTEAFF
TRBJ2-1,TRBV28,NA,CASSNSGGAYNEQFF
TRBJ2-5,TRBV18,NA,CASSPRTGGQETQYF
TRBJ2-7,TRBV7-2,NA,CASSLGGVGGYEQYF
TRBJ1-2,TRBV6-5,NA,CASSYSAGNYDYGYTF
TRBJ1-5,TRBV15,NA,CATSRDRVQGERNQPQHF
TRBJ2-2,TRBV30,NA,CAWRLGGANTGELFF
TRBJ1-3,TRBV5-4,NA,CASSSGHLSGNTIYF
TRBJ2-7,TRBV6-6,NA,CASGLQGPYEQYF
TRBJ1-2,TRBV27,NA,CASSLSLQGVYGYTF